Shown below are 18 T cell receptor beta chains from a single sample sequenced in a study of T cells in tumors after PD-1 blockade. TCRdb's copy holds only in-frame clones and misses some; the assay was immunoSEQ multiplex PCR. Here the sample spans some 43,000 clones, 65% to 85% being singletons. The source material was PBMCs, sampled before anti-PD-1 treatment. These receptors were taken from a human donor with basal cell carcinoma.

This chain links TRBV19 with TRBJ2-2; 7 bases map to TRBD1. Germline V gene sequence: CDR1 LNHDA, CDR2 SQIVND (reference sequence). This CDR3 contains 16 residues. The junction had 3 bases not matched to a gene; V was cut back by 2 bases and J by 0 bases. This CDR3 is CASSILTGPNTGELFF. The DNA of the CDR3 is TGTGCCAGTAGTATATTGACAGGGCCGAACACCGGGGAGCTGTTTTTT. The entire variable domain, with the rest obtained from reference TRBV19 and TRBJ2-2, is as follows: DGGITQSPKYLFRKEGQNVTLSCEQNLNHDAMYWYRQDPGQGLRLIYYSQIVNDFQKGDIAEGYSVSREKKESFPLTVTSAQKNPTAFYLCASSILTGPNTGELFFGEGSRLTVL.

The chain links TRBV6-5 to TRBJ1-1; tentative D call: TRBD1 (5 bases). The CDR3 has 11 amino acids. CDR1 is MNHEY, CDR2 SVGAGI, per germline. V was trimmed by 9 bases and J by 6 bases, leaving 11 bases between them. CDR3 coding DNA: TGTGCCAGGGGGGACGGCGCTGAAGCTTTCTTT. Protein: CARGDGAEAFF.

The J gene is TRBJ2-3, the V gene TRBV7-9; TRBD2 agrees at 8 bases. Germline-derived CDR1 and CDR2 are SEHNR and FQNEAQ (reference sequence). This CDR3 is built from 14 residues. V was pared by 8 bases and J by 4 bases, with 8 bases of the junction left unmatched. This CDR3 is CASSAGGPSDTQYF. CDR3 nucleotide sequence: TGTGCCAGCTCCGCGGGGGGCCCTTCAGATACGCAGTATTTT. The full variable domain, its missing parts supplied by reference TRBV7-9 and TRBJ2-3, is DTGVSQNPRHKITKRGQNVTFRCDPISEHNRLYWYRQTLGQGPEFLTYFQNEAQLEKSRLLSDRFSAERPKGSFSTLEIQRTEQGDSAMYLCASSAGGPSDTQYFGPGTRLTVL.

The rearrangement joins TRBV10-2 to TRBJ2-5; 10 positions agree with TRBD2. With V trimmed by 8 bases and J by 7 bases, 10 bases remained unmatched. The germline V gene encodes CDR1 WSHSY and CDR2 SAAADI. The CDR3 is 14 residues long. The CDR3 bases are TGCGCCAGCCTACGAGCGGGGGGGCCTTCGACCCAGTACTTC. Protein sequence: CASLRAGGPSTQYF.

This rearrangement joins TRBV19 to TRBJ1-1, with a weak D call TRBD1 (6 bases). Per germline, CDR1 LNHDA and CDR2 SQIVND (reference sequence). The CDR3 length is 15 residues. V was trimmed by 4 bases and J by 2 bases, leaving 14 bases between them. CDR3: CASSSGTKRNTEAFF. CDR3 in DNA: TGTGCCAGTAGTAGCGGGACAAAAAGAAACACTGAAGCTTTCTTT.

The V and J genes are TRBV7-2 and TRBJ1-2; maybe TRBD1 (5 bases). Looked up from germline, CDR1 is SGHTA and CDR2 is FQGNSA. The CDR3 runs 14 residues. Trimming stripped 1 base from V and 5 bases from J, with 11 bases between. CDR3 in amino acids: CASSLGQGGYGYTF. CDR3 DNA sequence: TGTGCCAGCAGCTTAGGGCAGGGAGGTTATGGCTACACCTTC.

The chain links TRBV27 to TRBJ2-7, with 7 bases matching TRBD1. CDR3 length: 15 amino acids. V was clipped by 3 bases and J by 2 bases; unmatched bases: 7. In germline, CDR1 is MNHEY, CDR2 SMNVEV (reference sequence). The CDR3 protein is CASSLFTGQPYEQYF. CDR3 nucleotides: TGTGCCAGCAGTTTGTTTACGGGACAGCCCTACGAGCAGTACTTC.

The chain is built from TRBV19 and TRBJ1-2, with D possibly TRBD1 on 5 matching bases. Germline V gene data show CDR1 as LNHDA and CDR2 as SQIVND (reference sequence). This CDR3 contains 14 residues. V shed 3 bases and J shed 3 bases, with 11 bases lying between them. The CDR3 reads CASSIVGTDYGYTF. The DNA of the CDR3 is TGTGCCAGTAGTATCGTCGGGACGGACTATGGCTACACCTTC.

The V and J genes are TRBV5-1 and TRBJ2-3; a weak D match, TRBD2 (7 bases). The germline V and J ends were trimmed by 4 bases and 0 bases, with 9 bases remaining between them. The CDR3 sequence is 14 residues long. The germline V gene has CDR1 SGHRS and CDR2 YFSETQ. As DNA, the CDR3 is TGCGCCAGCAGCGGGGGGGCCAGCACAGATACGCAGTATTTT. Its translation: CASSGGASTDTQYF.

The gene calls are TRBV30 and TRBJ2-7, with 7 nucleotides matching TRBD1. CDR1 is GTSNPN and CDR2 is SVGIG in the germline V gene (reference sequence). CDR3 length equals 17 residues. V shed 0 bases and J 1 base; nucleotides not matched to a gene: 12. CDR3: CAWSVKGQGVGSYEQYF. As DNA, the CDR3 is TGTGCCTGGAGTGTAAAAGGGCAGGGGGTTGGTTCCTACGAGCAGTACTTC.

The CDR3 DNA reads as TGTGCCAGCAGTGAAGCGCTTCAGGGGCAGGGCTACACCTTC. This gives the protein CASSEALQGQGYTF. J is TRBJ1-2 and V is TRBV6-1, with a possible D match to TRBD1 (6 bases). CDR3 length equals 14 residues. CDR1 MNHNS and CDR2 SASEGT come from the germline V gene. V was clipped by 0 bases and J by 8 bases, with 13 bases between them.

The chain uses TRBV7-8 and TRBJ1-1; D is uncertain. The CDR3 sequence is 13 residues long. The germline V gene encodes CDR1 SGHVS and CDR2 FQNEAQ. Trimming shortened V by 5 bases and J by 9 bases, and 16 bases separated the two germline ends. This CDR3 is CASSASETAQAFF. The CDR3 DNA sequence: TGTGCCAGCAGCGCCTCGGAAACGGCCCAAGCTTTCTTT.

About this clone: Other DNA sequences of this sample code for an identical CDR3. The J gene is TRBJ2-2, the V gene TRBV5-5; 16 positions agree with TRBD2. V was pared by 4 bases and J by 0 bases, with 3 bases of the junction left unmatched. The V gene's germline CDR1 is SGHKS and CDR2 YYEKEE (reference sequence). The length of the CDR3 is 18 residues. The CDR3: CASSTGLAGGPNTGELFF. DNA of the CDR3: TGTGCCAGCAGCACGGGACTAGCGGGGGGGCCGAACACCGGGGAGCTGTTTTTT.

This rearrangement joins TRBV6-1 to TRBJ1-1; D gene uncertain. Trimming pared 2 bases from V and 1 base from J, leaving 8 bases between. This CDR3 contains 14 residues. Per germline, CDR1 MNHNS and CDR2 SASEGT. The CDR3 sequence: CASSEFEANTEAFF. The CDR3 nucleotides read TGTGCCAGCAGTGAATTTGAGGCGAACACTGAAGCTTTCTTT.

CDR3 in amino acids: CASSLGQRGGVRQETQYF. In DNA, the CDR3 is TGTGCCAGCAGCTTAGGGCAGCGGGGGGGCGTTCGACAAGAGACCCAGTACTTC. This sequence joins TRBV7-6 and TRBJ2-5, with 10 bases fitting TRBD2. The germline V gene has CDR1 SGHVS and CDR2 FNYEAQ. V dropped 1 base and J dropped 2; count of bases not matched to a gene: 10. The CDR3 runs 18 residues.

This CDR3 reads CSVVSGSQPQHF. The CDR3 region has the DNA TGCAGCGTTGTTTCCGGGTCCCAGCCCCAGCATTTT. This chain connects TRBV29-1 to TRBJ1-5; D is ambiguous. This CDR3 has 12 amino acids. The germline V gene has CDR1 SQVTM and CDR2 ANQGSEA. V shed 4 bases and J shed 7 bases, with 11 bases lying between them. The whole variable domain, remainder taken from reference TRBV29-1 and TRBJ1-5, is SAVISQKPSRDICQRGTSLTIQCQVDSQVTMMFWYRQQPGQSLTLIATANQGSEATYESGFVIDKFPISRPNLTFSTLTVSNMSPEDSSIYLCSVVSGSQPQHFGDGTRLSIL.

V usage is TRBV5-1 and J usage is TRBJ2-7; 8 bases are a match to TRBD1. The CDR3 totals 16 residues. The V gene end was trimmed by 4 bases and the J gene end by 1 base; junction bases not matched to a gene: 10. The germline V gene has CDR1 SGHRS and CDR2 YFSETQ. CDR3: CASSATSGGSSYEQYF. Here the CDR3 DNA reads TGCGCCAGCAGCGCCACCTCAGGGGGCTCTTCCTACGAGCAGTACTTC.

The J gene is TRBJ2-5, the V gene TRBV5-1, with 11 bases matching TRBD1. The CDR3 runs to 18 residues. Germline loops: CDR1 SGHRS, CDR2 YFSETQ. V lost 1 base, J lost 4 bases, and 12 bases stayed unmatched. CDR3 coding DNA: TGCGCCAGCAGCTTGTTCGCCCAAGGACAGGGGGCAGGAGAGACCCAGTACTTC. Amino acids: CASSLFAQGQGAGETQYF.